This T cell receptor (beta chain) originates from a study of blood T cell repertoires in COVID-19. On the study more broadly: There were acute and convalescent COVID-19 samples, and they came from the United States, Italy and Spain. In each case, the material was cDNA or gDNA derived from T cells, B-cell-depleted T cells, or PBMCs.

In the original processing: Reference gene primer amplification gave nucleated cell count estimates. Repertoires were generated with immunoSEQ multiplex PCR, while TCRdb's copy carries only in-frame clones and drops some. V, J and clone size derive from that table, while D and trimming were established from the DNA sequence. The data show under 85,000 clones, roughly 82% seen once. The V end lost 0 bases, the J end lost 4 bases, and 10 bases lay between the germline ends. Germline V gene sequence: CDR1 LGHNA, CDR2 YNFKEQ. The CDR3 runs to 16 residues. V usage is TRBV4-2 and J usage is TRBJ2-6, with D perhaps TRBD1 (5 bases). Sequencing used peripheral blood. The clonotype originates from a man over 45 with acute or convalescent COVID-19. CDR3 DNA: TGTGCCAGCAGCCAAGAACCGACAGCCGGGGCCAACGTCCTGACTTTC. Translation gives CASSQEPTAGANVLTF.